This section outlines one T cell receptor (beta chain) sequence together with its context. The data were taken from a study of blood T cell repertoires in COVID-19. Across the whole study: Samples representing acute and convalescent COVID-19 were sourced from the United States, Italy and Spain. Sources were T cells, B-cell-depleted T cells, or PBMCs; the material itself was cDNA or gDNA.

In the authors' methods: Amplification from reference gene primers served as the basis for estimated nucleated cell counts. The assay was immunoSEQ multiplex PCR, and TCRdb's table has in-frame clones only and misses some. From that table come the V and J calls and clone size; the DNA was used to work out D and trimming. The sample has 50,000 to 70,000 clones, 90% seen once; the top ten hold about 9.3%. The germline gives CDR1 SNHLY, CDR2 FYNNEI. CDR3 size: 14 residues. With 6 bases clipped from V and 3 bases from J, the junction kept 3 bases outside the gene matches. This sequence originates from an elderly woman with active COVID-19. The sequencing sample was made of peripheral blood. The chain has TRBV2 and TRBJ2-3; 10 nucleotides agree with TRBD1. The DNA for the CDR3 is TGTGCCAGCAGCCGACAGGGGGCGACAGATACGCAGTATTTT. Protein product: CASSRQGATDTQYF. The full variable domain, completed using reference TRBV2 and TRBJ2-3, is EPEVTQTPSHQVTQMGQEVILRCVPISNHLYFYWYRQILGQKVEFLVSFYNNEISEKSEIFDDQFSVERPDGSNFTLKIRSTKLEDSAMYFCASSRQGATDTQYFGPGTRLTVL.